This T cell receptor (beta chain) was identified during a study of technical replicates of blood from four donors (dated by TCRdb to about 2017). Library preparation employed the immunoSEQ multiplex PCR assay. The clones in this table, taken by TCRdb from immuneACCESS, are in-frame only. Not every clone is retained; where verified, under half of the shortfall comes from an unresolved V gene, and the cause of the rest is unknown. This sample lists some 78,000 clones; just under 95% were detected once. The leading ten clones occupy approximately 0.37% of the sample. From its cysteine to its phenylalanine, the CDR3 spans 16 amino acids. Only CDR3 DNA is held: 48 bases, read in frame from base 1. For this chain, trimming is 0 bases at the V end and 4 bases at the J end, and the number of junction bases without a gene match is 5. CDR1 and CDR2 were assigned from the germline V gene as MRHNA and SNTAGT.

Points on this clone: Its antigen specificity is not known. No base qualities exist here, and no much larger clone lies one base off it.

The source material was T cells isolated from PBMCs. The origin of this receptor is a human donor in good health. The rearrangement joined TRBV6-4 to TRBJ2-1; the junction holds 8 bases that match TRBD2. The bases read TGTGCCAGCAGTGACTCCCCGGGAGGGCCGTACAATGAGCAGTTCTTC. Translated, it reads CASSDSPGGPYNEQFF.